The present T cell receptor beta chain was sequenced within a study of blood T cell repertoires in COVID-19. About the study: The United States, Italy and Spain supplied acute and convalescent COVID-19 samples. From T cells, B-cell-depleted T cells, or PBMCs came the material, which was cDNA or gDNA.

This CDR3 has 15 residues. With 4 bases clipped from V and 1 base from J, the junction kept 7 bases outside the gene matches. Germline V gives CDR1 SGHRS, CDR2 YFSETQ. Under the authors' procedure: Nucleated cell number was recorded as an estimate derived from reference gene primer amplification. Profiling relied on immunoSEQ multiplex PCR, and the TCRdb table lists in-frame clones only, not all of them. D and trimming come from the DNA, and the V and J calls and clone size come from that table. This sample has 30,000 to 40,000 clones, with roughly 85% found just once. This chain uses TRBV5-1 with TRBJ1-1; 7 bases map to TRBD1. The sequenced sample consisted of peripheral blood. This sequence originates from a human donor with acute or convalescent COVID-19. The donor label of this sample is uncertain. Here the CDR3 DNA reads TGCGCCAGCAGCCCAGGACAGGCGGGGAACACTGAAGCTTTCTTT. The encoded protein is CASSPGQAGNTEAFF. Together with reference TRBV5-1 and TRBJ1-1, the CDR3 gives the full variable domain: KAGVTQTPRYLIKTRGQQVTLSCSPISGHRSVSWYQQTPGQGLQFLFEYFSETQRNKGNFPGRFSGRQFSNSRSEMNVSTLELGDSALYLCASSPGQAGNTEAFFGQGTRLTVV.